These 9 T cell receptor beta chains originate from one sample sequenced in a study of blood T cell repertoires in COVID-19. Libraries were prepared by immunoSEQ multiplex PCR; TCRdb keeps only in-frame clonotypes and omits some of them. In the table there are tens of thousands of clones, 70% to 90% of which are singletons. Material for sequencing was peripheral blood. These receptors were taken from a woman at least 80 years old with active COVID-19.

This rearrangement joins TRBV5-3 to TRBJ2-1; TRBD2 agrees at 13 bases. TRBV5-3 is filed as an ORF, its function uncertain. The trim removed 10 bases at V and 2 bases at J, leaving 15 bases unmatched. This CDR3 is 18 amino acids long. For the CDR3, the DNA is TGTGCCGGGACTCCGGGACTAGCGGGACTCGGCACCTACAATGAGCAGTTCTTC. It codes for CAGTPGLAGLGTYNEQFF.

V usage is TRBV18 and J usage is TRBJ2-3; 11 positions match TRBD2. The germline V gene encodes CDR1 KGHSH and CDR2 LQKENI. J gave up 0 bases and V 4 bases, and 6 bases lay outside the gene matches. The CDR3 sequence is 17 residues long. This CDR3 reads CASSQSGTSGSTDTQYF. DNA of the CDR3: TGTGCCAGCTCACAGAGCGGGACTAGCGGAAGCACAGATACGCAGTATTTT. Based on the CDR3 plus reference TRBV18 and TRBJ2-3, the full variable domain is NAGVMQNPRHLVRRRGQEARLRCSPMKGHSHVYWYRQLPEEGLKFMVYLQKENIIDESGMPKERFSAEFPKEGPSILRIQQVVRGDSAAYFCASSQSGTSGSTDTQYFGPGTRLTVL.

This chain joins TRBV6-5 and TRBJ2-5; D perhaps matches TRBD2 (5 bases). Germline V gene lookup returns CDR1 MNHEY and CDR2 SVGAGI. The length of the CDR3 is 13 residues. Trimming took 4 bases from V and 4 from J, leaving 10 bases between them. In nucleotides, the CDR3 is TGTGCCAGCAGTTCACTAGGCGGAGAGACCCAGTACTTC. Its protein product is CASSSLGGETQYF.

The chain carries TRBV27 and TRBJ1-1, with 7 bases fitting TRBD1. Germline V gene sequence: CDR1 MNHEY, CDR2 SMNVEV (reference sequence). The V gene end was trimmed by 3 bases and the J gene end by 4 bases; junction bases not matched to a gene: 2. The CDR3 contains 13 residues. In DNA, the CDR3 is TGTGCCAGCAGTTTGTACAGGGGCACTGAAGCTTTCTTT. Encoded protein: CASSLYRGTEAFF.

The chain employs TRBV18 and TRBJ2-7; tentative D call: TRBD1 (5 bases). This CDR3 is built from 15 residues. Germline V gene sequence: CDR1 KGHSH, CDR2 LQKENI. The germline V and J ends were trimmed by 4 bases and 5 bases, with 18 bases remaining between them. The chain's CDR3 is CASSRHPTVADEQYF. CDR3 nucleotides: TGTGCCAGCTCACGTCACCCGACAGTGGCCGACGAGCAGTACTTC. The full variable domain, its missing parts supplied by reference TRBV18 and TRBJ2-7, is NAGVMQNPRHLVRRRGQEARLRCSPMKGHSHVYWYRQLPEEGLKFMVYLQKENIIDESGMPKERFSAEFPKEGPSILRIQQVVRGDSAAYFCASSRHPTVADEQYFGPGTRLTVT.

The chain has TRBV28 and TRBJ2-5; D might be TRBD1 (5 bases). Looked up from germline, CDR1 is MDHEN and CDR2 is SYDVKM. The germline V and J ends were trimmed by 3 bases and 4 bases, with 15 bases remaining between them. The CDR3 has 15 amino acids. CDR3 amino acids: CASSFSGAIRETQYF. CDR3 nucleotides: TGTGCCAGCAGTTTTTCTGGGGCAATCAGAGAGACCCAGTACTTC.

The chain couples TRBV5-1 to TRBJ1-5; 7 positions match TRBD1. Trimming removed 7 bases from V and 4 bases from J; junction bases left unmatched: 8. CDR3 size: 14 residues. Germline V gene data show CDR1 as SGHRS and CDR2 as YFSETQ. The CDR3 bases are TGCGCCAGCTCCTTAGGGACAGAAAATCAGCCCCAGCATTTT. This sequence encodes CASSLGTENQPQHF.

The rearrangement joins TRBV5-1 to TRBJ1-1, with 7 bases fitting TRBD1. This CDR3 comprises 15 residues. Unmatched junction bases numbered 7, after V lost 4 bases and J lost 1 base. The V gene's germline CDR1 is SGHRS and CDR2 YFSETQ. The CDR3 sequence is CASSLAGTENTEAFF. The CDR3 nucleotides read TGCGCCAGCAGCCTTGCCGGGACAGAGAACACTGAAGCTTTCTTT.

This chain uses TRBV27 with TRBJ2-7, with 10 nucleotides matching TRBD2. The length of the CDR3 is 17 residues. In germline, CDR1 is MNHEY, CDR2 SMNVEV (reference sequence). J gave up 5 bases and V 0 bases, and 10 bases lay outside the gene matches. Written as DNA, the CDR3 is TGTGCCAGCAGTTTATCTCGTCAGCGGGAGGGACGAAACGAGCAGTACTTC. This gives the protein CASSLSRQREGRNEQYF.